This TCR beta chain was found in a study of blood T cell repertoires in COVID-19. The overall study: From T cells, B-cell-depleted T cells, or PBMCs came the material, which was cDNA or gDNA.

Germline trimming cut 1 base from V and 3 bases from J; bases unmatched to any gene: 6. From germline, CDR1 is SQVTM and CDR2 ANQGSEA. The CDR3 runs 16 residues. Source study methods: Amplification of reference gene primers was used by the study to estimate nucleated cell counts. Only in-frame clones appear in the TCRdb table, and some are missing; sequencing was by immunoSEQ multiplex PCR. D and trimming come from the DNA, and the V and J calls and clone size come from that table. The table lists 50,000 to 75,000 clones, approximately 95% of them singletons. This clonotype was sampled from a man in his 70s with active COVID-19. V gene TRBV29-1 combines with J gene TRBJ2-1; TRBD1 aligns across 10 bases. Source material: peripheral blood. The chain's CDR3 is CSVEGGTGVFYNEQFF. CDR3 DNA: TGCAGCGTTGAAGGAGGGACAGGGGTTTTCTACAATGAGCAGTTCTTC.